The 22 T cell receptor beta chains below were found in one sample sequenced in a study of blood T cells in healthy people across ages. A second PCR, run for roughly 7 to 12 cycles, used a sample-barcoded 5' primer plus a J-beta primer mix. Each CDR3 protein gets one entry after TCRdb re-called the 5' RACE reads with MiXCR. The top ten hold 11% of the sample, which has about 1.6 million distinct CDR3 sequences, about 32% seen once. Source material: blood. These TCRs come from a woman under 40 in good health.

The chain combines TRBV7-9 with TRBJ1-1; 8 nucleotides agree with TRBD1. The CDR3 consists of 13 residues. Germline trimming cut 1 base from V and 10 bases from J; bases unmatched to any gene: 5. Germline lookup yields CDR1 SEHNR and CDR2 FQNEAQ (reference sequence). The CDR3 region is CASSLGQGSVAFF. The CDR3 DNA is TGTGCCAGCAGCTTAGGACAGGGGTCGGTAGCTTTCTTT.

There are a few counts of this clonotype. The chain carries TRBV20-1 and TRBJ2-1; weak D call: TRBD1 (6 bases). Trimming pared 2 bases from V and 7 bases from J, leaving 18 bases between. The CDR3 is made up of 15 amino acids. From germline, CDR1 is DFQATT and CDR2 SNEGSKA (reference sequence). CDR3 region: CSARQGSLVLNEQFF. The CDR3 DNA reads TGCAGTGCTAGACAGGGGTCACTGGTTTTGAATGAGCAGTTCTTC.

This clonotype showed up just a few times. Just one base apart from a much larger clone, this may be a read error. CDR3 DNA sequence: TGTGCCGGCAGCTTAGGGGTAGCGGGATGGATCAATGAGCAGTTCTTC. It encodes CAGSLGVAGWINEQFF. The chain carries TRBV7-2 and TRBJ2-1, with 8 bases matching TRBD2. CDR1 is SGHTA, CDR2 FQGNSA, per germline. The CDR3 consists of 16 residues.

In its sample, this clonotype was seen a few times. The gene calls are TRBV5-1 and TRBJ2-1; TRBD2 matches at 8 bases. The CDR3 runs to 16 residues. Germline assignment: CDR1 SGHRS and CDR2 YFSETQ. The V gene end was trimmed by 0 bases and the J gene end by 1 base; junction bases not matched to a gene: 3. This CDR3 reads CASSLELAVSYNEQFF. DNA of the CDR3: TGCGCCAGCAGCTTGGAACTAGCGGTTTCCTACAATGAGCAGTTCTTC. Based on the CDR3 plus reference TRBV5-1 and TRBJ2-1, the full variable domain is KAGVTQTPRYLIKTRGQQVTLSCSPISGHRSVSWYQQTPGQGLQFLFEYFSETQRNKGNFPGRFSGRQFSNSRSEMNVSTLELGDSALYLCASSLELAVSYNEQFFGPGTRLTVL.

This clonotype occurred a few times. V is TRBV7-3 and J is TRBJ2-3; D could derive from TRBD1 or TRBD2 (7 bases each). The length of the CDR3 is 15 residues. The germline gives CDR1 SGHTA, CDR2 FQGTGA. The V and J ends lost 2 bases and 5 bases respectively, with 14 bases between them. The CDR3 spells CASSLGRGQLDTQYF. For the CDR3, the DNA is TGTGCCAGCAGCTTAGGGAGGGGGCAATTAGATACGCAGTATTTT.

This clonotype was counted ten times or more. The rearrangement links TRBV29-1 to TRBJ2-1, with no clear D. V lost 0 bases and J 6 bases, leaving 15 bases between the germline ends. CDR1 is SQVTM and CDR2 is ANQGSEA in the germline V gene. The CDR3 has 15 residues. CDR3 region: CSVEDVRRLANEQFF. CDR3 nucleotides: TGCAGCGTTGAAGACGTCAGGAGACTGGCCAATGAGCAGTTCTTC.

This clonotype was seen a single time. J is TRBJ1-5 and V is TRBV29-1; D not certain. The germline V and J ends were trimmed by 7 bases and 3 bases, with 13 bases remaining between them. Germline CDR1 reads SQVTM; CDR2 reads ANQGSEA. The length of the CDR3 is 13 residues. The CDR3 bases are TGCAGCGCGGTTACGGGGTCCAATCAGCCCCAGCATTTT. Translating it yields CSAVTGSNQPQHF.

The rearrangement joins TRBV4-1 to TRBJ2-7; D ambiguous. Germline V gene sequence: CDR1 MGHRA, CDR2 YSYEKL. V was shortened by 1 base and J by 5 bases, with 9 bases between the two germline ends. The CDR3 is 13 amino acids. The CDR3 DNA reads TGCGCCAGCAGCCAAGGTTACAGCCACGAGCAGTACTTC. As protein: CASSQGYSHEQYF.

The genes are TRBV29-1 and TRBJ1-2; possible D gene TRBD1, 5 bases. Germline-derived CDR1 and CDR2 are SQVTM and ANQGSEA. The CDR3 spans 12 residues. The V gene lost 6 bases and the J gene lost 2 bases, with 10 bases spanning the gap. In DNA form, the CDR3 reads TGCAGCGTCCCGAGGGGAAACTATGGCTACACCTTC. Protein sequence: CSVPRGNYGYTF.

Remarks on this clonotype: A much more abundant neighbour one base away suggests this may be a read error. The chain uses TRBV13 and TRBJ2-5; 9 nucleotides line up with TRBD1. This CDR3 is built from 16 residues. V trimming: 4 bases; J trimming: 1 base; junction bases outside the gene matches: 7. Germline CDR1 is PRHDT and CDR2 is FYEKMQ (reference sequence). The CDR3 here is CASSSWDRDPQETQYF. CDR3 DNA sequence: TGTGCCAGCAGCTCCTGGGACAGGGATCCCCAAGAGACCCAGTACTTC.

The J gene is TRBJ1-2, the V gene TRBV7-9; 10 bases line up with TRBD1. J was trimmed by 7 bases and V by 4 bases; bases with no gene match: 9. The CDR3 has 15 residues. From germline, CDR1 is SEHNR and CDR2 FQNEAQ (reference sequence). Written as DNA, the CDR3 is TGTGCCAGCAGCTCAGCTGGGACAGGGGTCCTTGGCTACACCTTC. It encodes CASSSAGTGVLGYTF. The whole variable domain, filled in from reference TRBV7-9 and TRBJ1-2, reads DTGVSQNPRHKITKRGQNVTFRCDPISEHNRLYWYRQTLGQGPEFLTYFQNEAQLEKSRLLSDRFSAERPKGSFSTLEIQRTEQGDSAMYLCASSSAGTGVLGYTFGSGTRLTVV.

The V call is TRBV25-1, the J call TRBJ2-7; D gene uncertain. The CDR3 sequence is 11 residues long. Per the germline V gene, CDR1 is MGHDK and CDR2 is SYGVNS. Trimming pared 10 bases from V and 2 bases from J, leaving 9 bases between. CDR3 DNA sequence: TGTGCCAAAACAGTAGCCTACGAGCAGTACTTC. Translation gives CAKTVAYEQYF.

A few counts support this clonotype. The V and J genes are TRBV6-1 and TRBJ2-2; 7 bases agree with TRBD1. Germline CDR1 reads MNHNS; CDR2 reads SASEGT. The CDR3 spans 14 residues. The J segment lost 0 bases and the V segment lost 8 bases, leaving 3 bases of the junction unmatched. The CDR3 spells CASFGTANTGELFF. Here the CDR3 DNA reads TGTGCCAGCTTCGGGACAGCGAACACCGGGGAGCTGTTTTTT.

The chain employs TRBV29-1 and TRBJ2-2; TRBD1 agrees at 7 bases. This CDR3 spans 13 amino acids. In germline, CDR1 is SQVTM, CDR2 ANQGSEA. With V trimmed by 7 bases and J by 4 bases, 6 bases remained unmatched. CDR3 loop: CSGQGPSTGELFF. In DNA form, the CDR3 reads TGCAGCGGACAGGGCCCGAGCACCGGGGAGCTGTTTTTT.

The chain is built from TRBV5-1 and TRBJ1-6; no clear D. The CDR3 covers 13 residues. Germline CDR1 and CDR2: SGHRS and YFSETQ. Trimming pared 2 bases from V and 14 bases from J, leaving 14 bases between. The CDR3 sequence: CASSLGWEDTLHF. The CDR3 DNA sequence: TGCGCCAGCAGCTTAGGTTGGGAGGATACCCTCCACTTT.

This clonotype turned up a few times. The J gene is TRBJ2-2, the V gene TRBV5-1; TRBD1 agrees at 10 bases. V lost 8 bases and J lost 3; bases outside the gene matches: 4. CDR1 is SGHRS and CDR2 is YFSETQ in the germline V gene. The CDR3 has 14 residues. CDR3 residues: CASGQGVDTGELFF. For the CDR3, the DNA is TGCGCCAGTGGACAGGGGGTGGACACCGGGGAGCTGTTTTTT.

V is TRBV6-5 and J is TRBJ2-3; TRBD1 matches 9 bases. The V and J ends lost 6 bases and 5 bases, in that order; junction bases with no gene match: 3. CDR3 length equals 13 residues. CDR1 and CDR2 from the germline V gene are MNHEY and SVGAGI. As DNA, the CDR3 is TGTGCCAGCAGGTGGACAGGGGTAGATACGCAGTATTTT. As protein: CASRWTGVDTQYF.

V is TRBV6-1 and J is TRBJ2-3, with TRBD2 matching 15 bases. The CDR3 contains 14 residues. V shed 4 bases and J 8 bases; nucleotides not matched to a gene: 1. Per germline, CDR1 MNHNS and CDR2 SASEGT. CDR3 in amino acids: CASSAGLAGGTQYF. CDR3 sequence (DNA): TGTGCCAGCAGTGCGGGACTAGCGGGAGGTACGCAGTATTTT.

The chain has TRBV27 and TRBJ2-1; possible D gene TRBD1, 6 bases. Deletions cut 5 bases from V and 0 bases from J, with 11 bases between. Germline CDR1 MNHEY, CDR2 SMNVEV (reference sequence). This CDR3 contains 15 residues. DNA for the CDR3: TGTGCCAGCAGTCCCGAGGGGGACTCCTACAATGAGCAGTTCTTC. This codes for CASSPEGDSYNEQFF.

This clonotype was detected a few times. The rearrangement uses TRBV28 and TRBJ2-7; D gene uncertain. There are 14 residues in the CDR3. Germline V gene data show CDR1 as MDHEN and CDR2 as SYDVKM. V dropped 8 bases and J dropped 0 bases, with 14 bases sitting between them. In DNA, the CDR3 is TGTGCCAGCGTCCGCGGCCGAACCTCCTACGAGCAGTACTTC. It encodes CASVRGRTSYEQYF.

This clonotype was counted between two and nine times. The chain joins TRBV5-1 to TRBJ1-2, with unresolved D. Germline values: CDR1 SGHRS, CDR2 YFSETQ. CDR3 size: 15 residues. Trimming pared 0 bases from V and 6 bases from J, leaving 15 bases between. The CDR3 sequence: CASSLEVVAGDGYTF. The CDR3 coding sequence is TGCGCCAGCAGCTTGGAGGTGGTGGCAGGAGATGGCTACACCTTC. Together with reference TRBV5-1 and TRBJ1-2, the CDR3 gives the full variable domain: KAGVTQTPRYLIKTRGQQVTLSCSPISGHRSVSWYQQTPGQGLQFLFEYFSETQRNKGNFPGRFSGRQFSNSRSEMNVSTLELGDSALYLCASSLEVVAGDGYTFGSGTRLTVV.

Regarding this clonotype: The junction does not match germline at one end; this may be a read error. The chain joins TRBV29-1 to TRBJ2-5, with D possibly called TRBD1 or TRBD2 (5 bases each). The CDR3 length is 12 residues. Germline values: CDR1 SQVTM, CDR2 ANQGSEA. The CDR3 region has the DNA TGCAGCGTCGGGACCTTCCAAGAGACTCAGTACTTC. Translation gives CSVGTFQETQYF. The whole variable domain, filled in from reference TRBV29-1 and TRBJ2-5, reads SAVISQKPSRDICQRGTSLTIQCQVDSQVTMMFWYRQQPGQSLTLIATANQGSEATYESGFVIDKFPISRPNLTFSTLTVSNMSPEDSSIYLCSVGTFQETQYFGPGTRLLVL.